The clone carrying this TCR beta chain was observed a few times. The target antigen is unknown. The junction departs from germline at one end; a sequencing error may be responsible. The data originate from a study of response to subunit inactivated influenza vaccine. TCRdb re-derived calls from the RT-PCR reads in MiXCR, one entry per CDR3 protein. Of roughly 670,000 distinct CDR3 sequences in the sample, about 14% were seen once. Study results and caveats: The authors suggested that every seasonal influenza vaccination recruits few new T cells.

The specimen was PBMCs from blood, collected around two weeks before vaccination. This receptor was taken from a man over 45 who received an inactivated influenza vaccine.

The CDR3 here is CSAIGRGDNYGYTF. The CDR3 DNA sequence: TGCAGCGCTATTGGCAGGGGAGATAACTATGGCTACACCTTC. The V and J genes are TRBV20-1 and TRBJ1-2; D perhaps matches TRBD1 (6 bases). Germline V CDR1 and CDR2: DFQATT, SNEGSKA (reference sequence). The CDR3 runs to 14 residues.